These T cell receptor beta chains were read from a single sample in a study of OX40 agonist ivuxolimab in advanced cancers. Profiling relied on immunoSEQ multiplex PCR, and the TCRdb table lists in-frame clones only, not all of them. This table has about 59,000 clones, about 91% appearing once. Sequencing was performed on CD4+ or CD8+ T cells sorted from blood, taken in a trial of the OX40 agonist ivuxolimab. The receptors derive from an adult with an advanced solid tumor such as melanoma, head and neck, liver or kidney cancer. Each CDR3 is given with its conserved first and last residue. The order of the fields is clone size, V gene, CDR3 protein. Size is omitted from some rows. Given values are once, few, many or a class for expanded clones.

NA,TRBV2,CASSEALPTGGRDGELFF
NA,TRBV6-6,CASSYSQRYGYTF
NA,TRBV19,CASSIAGGGYGYTF
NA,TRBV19,CASSITAGGFSYEQYF
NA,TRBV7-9,CASSLVEGATGETQYF
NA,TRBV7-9,CASSLVEQFF
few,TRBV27,CASSLSGQQGNTIYF
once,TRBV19,CASSLPGTGTEQYF
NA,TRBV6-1,CASKESEASQPQHF
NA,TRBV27,CASSVLRDYGLNEQFF